The rows below give T cell receptor beta chains drawn from one sample of a study of T cell responses to AZD1222 COVID-19 vaccine. Produced via immunoSEQ multiplex PCR; TCRdb's table is partial and in-frame only. This sample has roughly 120,000 clones, with around 94% found just once. The starting material was peripheral blood, obtained 28 days after the second AZD1222 dose. Receptor source: an adult who received the AZD1222 COVID-19 vaccine. Both conserved end residues are part of each CDR3. The order of the fields is V gene, CDR3 protein.

v_gene: TRBV15; CDR3aa: CATSRGRLGRGRKTDTQYF
v_gene: TRBV27; CDR3aa: CASSDRQGRYNEQFF
v_gene: TRBV10-3; CDR3aa: CAAQSLAGGPNNEQFF
v_gene: TRBV6-5; CDR3aa: CASSYGTQSNEKLFF
v_gene: TRBV30; CDR3aa: CACSRGNQPQHF
v_gene: TRBV10-1; CDR3aa: CASSRKLTTGTHYNEQFF
v_gene: TRBV28; CDR3aa: CASRLPGQLFLALSSYNEQFF
v_gene: TRBV11-3; CDR3aa: CASSPGTSGKSYNEQFF
v_gene: TRBV6-1; CDR3aa: CASSEDSHQPQHF
v_gene: TRBV20-1; CDR3aa: CSASALREIYNEQFF
v_gene: TRBV5-3; CDR3aa: CARSFQRAAPYNEQFF
v_gene: TRBV28; CDR3aa: CASNPARGREKLFF
v_gene: TRBV19; CDR3aa: CASSIAATQETQYF
v_gene: TRBV6-1; CDR3aa: CASSENRGGTISLIYNEQFF
v_gene: TRBV9; CDR3aa: CASSAGTSGTYEQYF
v_gene: TRBV28; CDR3aa: CASSLGGRKTQYF
v_gene: TRBV6-5; CDR3aa: CASSRNGNQPQHF
v_gene: TRBV13; CDR3aa: CASSLVGGEVIYNEQFF
v_gene: TRBV6-6; CDR3aa: CASSPGTGVESNTEAFF
v_gene: TRBV5-1; CDR3aa: CASSLVPSHLNSPLHF
v_gene: TRBV10-2; CDR3aa: CASGKSRTEAFF
v_gene: TRBV12-3/TRBV12-4; CDR3aa: CASSTSDQETQYF
v_gene: TRBV24-1; CDR3aa: CATSDSGLAESHEQFF
v_gene: TRBV6-6; CDR3aa: CASLSEDQETQYF
v_gene: TRBV6-5; CDR3aa: CASRSGTINEKLFF
v_gene: TRBV13; CDR3aa: CASSLGYTDTQYF
v_gene: TRBV9; CDR3aa: CASSLQGVSGNTIYF
v_gene: TRBV5-1; CDR3aa: CASSLGPGALGNTIYF
v_gene: TRBV28; CDR3aa: CASSPSAQPQHF
v_gene: TRBV9; CDR3aa: CASSVSGRGGDEQFF
v_gene: TRBV7-2; CDR3aa: CASSGWTSGYNEQFF
v_gene: TRBV28; CDR3aa: CASSPTAYEQYF
v_gene: TRBV25-1; CDR3aa: CASRAGTGELFF
v_gene: TRBV6-5; CDR3aa: CASNISRGPGNTIYF
v_gene: TRBV27; CDR3aa: CASSAPGTSGTNIQYF
v_gene: TRBV9; CDR3aa: CASSRRASVGPNTGELFF
v_gene: TRBV5-1; CDR3aa: CASSLAPGGAGETQYF
v_gene: TRBV19; CDR3aa: CASTPGQLNTEAFF
v_gene: TRBV18; CDR3aa: CASSMGQDSPLHF
v_gene: TRBV2; CDR3aa: CASLGANVLTF
v_gene: TRBV6-5; CDR3aa: CASSRTDTEAFF
v_gene: TRBV19; CDR3aa: CASGDALYSNQPQHF
v_gene: TRBV5-1; CDR3aa: CASSPGGNEQFF
v_gene: TRBV6-5; CDR3aa: CASSYSTSGGETQYF
v_gene: TRBV5-6; CDR3aa: CASSSRQETQYF
v_gene: TRBV5-6; CDR3aa: CASSSTGLGYEQFF
v_gene: TRBV27; CDR3aa: CASSPRGFGQPQHF
v_gene: TRBV6-5; CDR3aa: CASSLGFSYEQYF
v_gene: TRBV27; CDR3aa: CASSPGGSPVEPQHF
v_gene: TRBV12-2; CDR3aa: CASRPLVDRYNTGELFF
v_gene: TRBV2; CDR3aa: CASSEIGGNEQFF